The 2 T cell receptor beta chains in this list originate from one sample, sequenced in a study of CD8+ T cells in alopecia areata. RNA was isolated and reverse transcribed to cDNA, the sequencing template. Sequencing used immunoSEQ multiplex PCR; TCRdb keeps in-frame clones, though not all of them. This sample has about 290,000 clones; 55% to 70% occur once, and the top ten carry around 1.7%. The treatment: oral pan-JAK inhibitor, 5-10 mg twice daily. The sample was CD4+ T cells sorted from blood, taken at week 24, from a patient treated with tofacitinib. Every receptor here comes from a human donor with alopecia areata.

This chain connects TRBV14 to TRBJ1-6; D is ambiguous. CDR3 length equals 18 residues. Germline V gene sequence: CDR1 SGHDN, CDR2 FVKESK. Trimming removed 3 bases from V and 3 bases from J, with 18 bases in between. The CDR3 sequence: CASSHALKPGSYNSPLHF. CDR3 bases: TGTGCCAGCAGCCATGCCCTTAAGCCAGGCAGCTATAATTCACCCCTCCACTTT.

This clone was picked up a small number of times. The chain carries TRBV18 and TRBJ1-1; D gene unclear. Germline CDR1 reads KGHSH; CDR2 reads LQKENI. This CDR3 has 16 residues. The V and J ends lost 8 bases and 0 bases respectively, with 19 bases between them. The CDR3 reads CASTTAGTLLNTEAFF. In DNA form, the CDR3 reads TGTGCCAGCACAACGGCAGGAACCTTGTTGAACACTGAAGCTTTCTTT.